This is a list of T cell receptor beta chains from one sample in a study of human T cells and chemical hapten exposure. TCRdb reanalysed the RACE reads using MiXCR and keeps one entry per CDR3 protein. The sample yields some 100,000 distinct CDR3 sequences, 9.3% seen once. Sequences were derived from whole blood, sampled in connection with sensitization to the hapten diphenylcyclopropenone (DPC). These receptors were collected from a woman aged 40 to 49 with alopecia areata. Some clones in this sample may be carry-over from other donors' samples. The CDR3 runs from the conserved cysteine through the conserved F or W. The order of the fields is clone size, D gene, J gene, V gene, CDR3 protein, CDR3 DNA. A D gene is named only where the DNA matches it firmly. Some rows mark clone size as missing; the rest say once, few, many or name a class of expanded clone.

>.|TRBD1|TRBJ1-6|TRBV5-4
CASSRQGTYNSPLHF
TGTGCCAGCAGCCGACAGGGCACCTATAATTCACCCCTCCACTTT
>many|TRBD1|TRBJ2-7|TRBV2
CASSELRGQGAYEQYF
TGTGCCAGCAGTGAGCTAAGGGGACAGGGGGCTTACGAGCAGTACTTC
>few|.|TRBJ1-6|TRBV4-3
CASSQGSGPHNSPLHF
TGCGCCAGCAGCCAAGGATCGGGGCCCCATAATTCACCCCTCCACTTT
>few|.|TRBJ1-5|TRBV5-1
CASSLDFNQPQHF
TGCGCCAGCAGCTTGGACTTCAATCAGCCCCAGCATTTT
>few|.|TRBJ1-1|TRBV5-1
CASSFGGEGTEAFF
TGCGCCAGCAGCTTCGGCGGGGAGGGCACTGAAGCTTTCTTT
>many|.|TRBJ2-3|TRBV7-3
CASSPEERPTNTQYF
TGTGCCAGCAGCCCAGAGGAGCGACCCACGAATACGCAGTATTTT
>once|.|TRBJ2-7|TRBV20-1
CSASDNYEQYF
TGCAGTGCTAGTGACAATTACGAGCAGTACTTC
>many|TRBD1|TRBJ1-1|TRBV12-3/TRBV12-4
CASSYQPGTGGSAFF
TGTGCCAGCAGTTATCAACCCGGGACAGGGGGATCGGCTTTCTTT
>few|TRBD2|TRBJ2-3|TRBV7-6
CASSFSGLEVYF
TGTGCCAGCAGCTTCTCGGGACTAGAGGTGTATTTT
>many|.|TRBJ2-1|TRBV27
CASPPRAPYNEQFF
TGTGCCAGCCCCCCGCGGGCCCCCTACAATGAGCAGTTCTTC
>.|.|TRBJ1-2|TRBV4-1
CASSQVHGQGYGYTF
TGCGCCAGCAGCCAAGTCCACGGCCAGGGCTATGGCTACACCTTC
>.|.|TRBJ2-1|TRBV7-8
CASSLFGGTNEQFF
TGTGCCAGCAGCTTATTTGGCGGGACCAATGAGCAGTTCTTC
>.|TRBD2|TRBJ2-1|TRBV19
CASSKPGTSGGYNEQFF
TGTGCCAGTAGTAAGCCTGGGACTAGCGGGGGTTACAATGAGCAGTTCTTC
>few|.|TRBJ2-1|TRBV6-5
CASRGNYNEQFF
TGTGCCAGCAGGGGGAATTACAATGAGCAGTTCTTC
>.|.|TRBJ1-1|TRBV11-2
CASGVNPRNTEAFF
TGTGCCAGCGGCGTAAATCCCAGAAACACTGAAGCTTTCTTT
>many|.|TRBJ2-7|TRBV7-2
CASSSTRADPREQYF
TGTGCCAGCAGCTCCACCAGGGCCGACCCTAGGGAGCAGTACTTC
>many|.|TRBJ2-7|TRBV12-3/TRBV12-4
CASSFSGGIAYEQYF
TGTGCCAGCAGTTTCTCTGGCGGGATTGCCTACGAGCAGTACTTC
>few|.|TRBJ2-1|TRBV28
CASINPGYNEQFF
TGTGCCAGCATTAACCCCGGTTACAATGAGCAGTTCTTC
>.|.|TRBJ1-5|TRBV19
CASSSTRSGAYQPQHF
TGTGCCAGTAGTAGTACCCGGTCGGGTGCCTATCAGCCCCAGCATTTT
>.|TRBD2|TRBJ2-3|TRBV5-1
CASSPGIAGAPRRTDTQYF
TGCGCCAGCAGCCCGGGGATAGCGGGAGCACCCCGCCGCACAGATACGCAGTATTTT
>many|TRBD2|TRBJ2-7|TRBV5-1
CASSFPSGSYEQYF
TGCGCCAGCAGCTTTCCTAGCGGGAGCTACGAGCAGTACTTC
>many|TRBD1|TRBJ2-3|TRBV10-3
CAISGTGGTDTQYF
TGTGCCATCAGTGGCACAGGGGGCACAGATACGCAGTATTTT
>few|.|TRBJ1-1|TRBV6-5
CASSYLQGGTEAFF
TGTGCCAGCAGTTACTTACAGGGAGGAACTGAAGCTTTCTTT
>.|.|TRBJ1-2|TRBV20-1
CIMVGTDYGYTF
TGCATCATGGTAGGGACGGACTATGGCTACACCTTC
>many|.|TRBJ1-5|TRBV5-1
CASSPGGGAHQPQHF
TGCGCCAGCAGCCCCGGTGGGGGGGCTCATCAGCCCCAGCATTTT
>.|.|TRBJ2-7|TRBV21-1
CASRSGREAYEQYF
TGTGCCAGCCGTAGCGGGAGGGAGGCCTACGAGCAGTACTTC
>.|TRBD1|TRBJ1-2|TRBV6-6
CASRERDRGSYGFTF
TGTGCCAGCAGGGAACGGGACAGGGGAAGCTATGGCTTCACCTTC
>many|.|TRBJ1-1|TRBV7-2
CASSLTHRNTEAFF
TGTGCCAGCAGCTTAACACACAGGAACACTGAAGCTTTCTTT
>few|.|TRBJ2-6|TRBV4-3
CASSQFRGAGANVLTF
TGCGCCAGCAGCCAGTTTAGGGGTGCTGGGGCCAACGTCCTGACTTTC
>many|.|TRBJ2-7|TRBV28
CASRTPGLYEQYF
TGTGCCAGCCGGACCCCGGGTCTCTACGAGCAGTACTTC
>.|TRBD2|TRBJ2-7|TRBV27
CASSPTSGRDYEQYF
TGTGCCAGCAGTCCGACTAGCGGGAGGGACTACGAGCAGTACTTC
>.|TRBD2|TRBJ2-2|TRBV7-2
CASSLAASGRSTGELFF
TGTGCCAGCAGCTTAGCTGCTAGCGGGAGATCCACGGGGGAGCTGTTTTTT
>many|.|TRBJ1-2|TRBV20-1
CSATETGYYGYTF
TGCAGTGCAACCGAGACGGGTTACTATGGCTACACCTTC
>few|.|TRBJ1-1|TRBV12-3/TRBV12-4
CASSPPPWSEAFF
TGTGCCAGCAGTCCTCCCCCGTGGAGTGAAGCTTTCTTT
>many|TRBD1|TRBJ2-5|TRBV11-2
CASSLGQGELQETQYF
TGTGCCAGCAGCTTGGGACAGGGGGAATTGCAAGAGACCCAGTACTTC
>few|.|TRBJ2-1|TRBV21-1
CASSKNRWGALASNEQFF
TGTGCCAGCAGCAAAAACCGCTGGGGAGCACTAGCCTCCAATGAGCAGTTCTTC
>.|.|TRBJ2-7|TRBV27
CASSLRQSYEQYF
TGTGCCAGCAGTTTACGGCAGAGCTACGAGCAGTACTTC
>few|.|TRBJ2-3|TRBV5-6
CASSDLLSGTTDTQYF
TGTGCCAGCAGTGATCTACTTAGCGGTACCACAGATACGCAGTATTTT
>many|.|TRBJ2-1|TRBV20-1
CSANEVAHDNEQFF
TGCAGTGCGAATGAGGTAGCGCATGACAATGAGCAGTTCTTC
>.|.|TRBJ2-3|TRBV18
CASSPQPTYTDTQYF
TGTGCCAGCTCACCCCAGCCGACGTACACAGATACGCAGTATTTT
>.|.|TRBJ1-6|TRBV20-1
CSARRALNSPLHF
TGCAGTGCTAGACGGGCGCTTAATTCACCCCTCCACTTT
>few|.|TRBJ1-6|TRBV7-2
CASSSGHYNSPLHF
TGTGCCAGCAGCTCTGGACACTATAATTCACCCCTCCACTTT
>.|TRBD1|TRBJ1-1|TRBV29-1
CSVETPGQGSTEAFF
TGCAGCGTTGAGACCCCGGGACAGGGGTCCACTGAAGCTTTCTTT
>few|.|TRBJ2-7|TRBV28
CASSLPTGLEYEQYF
TGTGCCAGCAGTCTCCCTACAGGGTTGGAATACGAGCAGTACTTC
>.|TRBD1|TRBJ2-7|TRBV7-2
CASGTGRHEQYF
TGTGCCAGTGGGACAGGGCGCCACGAGCAGTACTTC
>many|.|TRBJ1-5|TRBV28
CASSPQWGGGNQPQHF
TGTGCCAGCAGTCCCCAATGGGGGGGCGGCAATCAGCCCCAGCATTTT
>many|.|TRBJ2-3|TRBV29-1
CSVGPGASTDTQYF
TGCAGCGTTGGGCCGGGGGCTAGCACAGATACGCAGTATTTT
>many|.|TRBJ2-7|TRBV21-1
CASKGGPGNEQYF
TGTGCCAGCAAGGGCGGGCCCGGGAACGAGCAGTACTTC
>many|.|TRBJ2-7|TRBV6-2/TRBV6-3
CASSLLFGDLTGEQYF
TGTGCCAGCAGTCTACTGTTTGGGGACTTAACAGGGGAGCAGTACTTC
>.|.|TRBJ2-7|TRBV4-3
CASSQIPGGYEQYF
TGCGCCAGCAGCCAGATACCCGGGGGATACGAGCAGTACTTC
>.|TRBD1|TRBJ2-1|TRBV6-2/TRBV6-3
CASHRGNGINEQFF
TGTGCCAGCCACAGGGGAAACGGGATCAATGAGCAGTTCTTC
>many|.|TRBJ2-2|TRBV9
CASSVRPTGELFF
TGTGCCAGCAGCGTCCGCCCAACCGGGGAGCTGTTTTTT
>many|TRBD2|TRBJ2-3|TRBV6-1
CASSGTSGRGSDTQYF
TGTGCCAGCAGTGGGACTAGCGGGAGGGGGTCAGATACGCAGTATTTT
>.|.|TRBJ2-3|TRBV6-2/TRBV6-3
CASSYFDYSTDTQYF
TGTGCCAGCAGTTACTTTGACTATTCCACAGATACGCAGTATTTT
>.|TRBD1|TRBJ2-1|TRBV10-3
CAINGQGNEQFF
TGTGCCATCAACGGACAGGGCAATGAGCAGTTCTTC
>few|.|TRBJ2-5|TRBV7-9
CASSHGTFQETQYF
TGTGCCAGCAGCCACGGGACATTCCAAGAGACCCAGTACTTC
>few|.|TRBJ2-3|TRBV5-1
CASSLEGMRTDTQYF
TGCGCCAGCAGCTTGGAGGGGATGAGGACAGATACGCAGTATTTT
>few|.|TRBJ2-2|TRBV28
CASTSGRLRNTGELFF
TGTGCCAGCACCTCCGGTAGGCTTCGAAACACCGGGGAGCTGTTTTTT
>.|.|TRBJ1-1|TRBV20-1
CSAANRFMNTEAFF
TGCAGTGCTGCCAACCGATTCATGAACACTGAAGCTTTCTTT